What follows is one T cell receptor beta chain and its context. The antigen it binds to is not known. Per-base qualities were not stored, and no clone one base away is much larger. Trimming removed 0 bases from V and 2 bases from J, leaving 12 bases between the germline ends. According to the germline V gene, CDR1 reads SGHRS and CDR2 reads YFSETQ. The cysteine opens and the phenylalanine closes a CDR3 of 15 amino acids. Only the CDR3 DNA is retained, 45 bases long and in frame from the first base. The sample belongs to a study of Graves' ophthalmopathy and Graves' hyperthyroidism (dated by TCRdb to 2017 to 2018). Study-wide context: Peripheral blood was collected at initial diagnosis, prior to any treatment. In five or six hyperthyroidism patients, T-cell repertoires of thyroid tissue and blood were compared. An independent validation cohort comprised 18 to 20 hyperthyroidism patients and over 15 patients who later progressed from hyperthyroidism to ophthalmopathy. In total, over 130 blood samples were TCR-sequenced: under 45 ophthalmopathy, roughly 80 hyperthyroidism and approximately 17 hyperthyroidism-to-ophthalmopathy patients. To tell Graves' ophthalmopathy apart from Graves' hyperthyroidism, and to predict which patients would progress to ophthalmopathy, the study relied on TCR beta repertoire signatures. Following sample collection, hyperthyroidism patients were given methimazole at a starting dose of 30 mg daily, and ophthalmopathy patients were given high-dose intravenous methylprednisolone. To explore V-J signatures distinguishing ophthalmopathy from hyperthyroidism, a discovery set of under 110 patients (roughly 42 ophthalmopathy, 57 stable hyperthyroidism) was enrolled.

What the study reported, not specific to this receptor: Among expanded thyroid clonotypes with frequency above 0.001, most also showed up in blood, which suggests that blood repertoires may reflect the thyroid immune response. Sample size was not predetermined statistically, and investigators were not blinded to group allocation. In cross-validation, the 13-signature model distinguished ophthalmopathy from stable hyperthyroidism with nearly 90% sensitivity and around 81% specificity, while in the test set the corresponding values were about 79% and 69%. In validation, the model predicted ophthalmopathy progression with about 71% sensitivity and around 72% specificity; around twelve predicted patients were CT-confirmed with GO in a median of about 6.2 months.

The ophthalmopathy patients had moderately to severely active disease, with a Clinical Activity Score of 3 or higher, a NOSPECS grade of 4 or higher, and a disease duration of less than 3 months. Patients with other autoimmune diseases, uncontrolled infections, pregnancy or lactation were excluded. Diagnosis relied on clinical symptoms, serum thyroxine, TRAb, thyroid ultrasound and orbital computed tomography. Using Ficoll-Paque density gradient centrifugation, PBMCs were isolated from 9.5 to 10 ml of fresh peripheral blood. Total RNA was extracted using Trizol reagent, and RNA quality was checked on an Agilent 2100 Bioanalyzer. For repertoire sequencing, the TCR beta CDR3 regions were amplified from RNA transcripts. A first-round RT-PCR used HTBI primers with the Qiagen OneStep RT-PCR kit, followed by a second-round multiplex PCR, size selection and purification. Libraries were sequenced on an Illumina HiSeq2000 using paired-end 100 bp reads. In the paper's pipeline: SOAPnuke was used to process the reads, throwing out any read that had adapters, had uncalled bases, had a mean Phred below 15, or lacked an exact constant-primer or identifier match. High-quality paired reads were merged with COPE v1.2.5. Each unique nucleotide sequence was defined as a clonotype, and clonotypes were aligned to IMGT TRB V, D and J references with MiTCR v1.1. Analysis was restricted to V-J combinations with a frequency above 0.0001, which covered roughly 99% of repertoires. For each V-J combination, a TCR clonal expansion and chaos score was defined as F50 clonal expansion divided by the chaos observed in the TCRdist matrix. Welch's t-statistics and random forest were used to narrow the features down to approximately twelve V-J combinations, which were then fed into a naive Bayes classifier. The Morisita-Horn index was used to measure how similar the thyroid and blood repertoires were. TCRdb reanalyzed the raw reads on its own, using fastp at Q25 for trimming and MiXCR for clone calling, and kept in-frame beta chains. Each entry merges the rows of one CDR3 protein and shows their most common DNA and genes. TCRdb, not the original authors, processed these V and J calls. For this sample the table gives about 740,000 distinct CDR3 sequences, of which roughly 40% were detected only once. The top ten clonotypes cover roughly 45% of the sample.

The sequence is built from TRBV5-1 and TRBJ2-7, with TRBD1 perhaps the D gene, on 6 matching bases. The source material was peripheral blood. This clonotype was obtained from an adult man with Graves' ophthalmopathy. The sequence in DNA is TGCGCCAGCAGCTTGGAAGGACAGTCTACCTACGAGCAGTACTTC. Its amino acids are CASSLEGQSTYEQYF.